One and the same sample provided the 25 T cell receptor beta chains below, sequenced in a study of blood T cell repertoires in COVID-19. Using immunoSEQ multiplex PCR, the repertoire was profiled, and TCRdb retains in-frame clones only, with some absent. The table has roughly 240,000 clones, about 83% seen once. Sequenced material: PBMCs or T cells enriched from blood (not recorded which). The receptors originated from a woman in her fifties or sixties who had recovered from COVID-19.

The rearrangement uses TRBV29-1 and TRBJ2-7, with D perhaps matching TRBD1 (6 bases). The length of the CDR3 is 12 residues. Germline assignment: CDR1 SQVTM and CDR2 ANQGSEA. The V and J ends lost 3 bases and 2 bases respectively, with 8 bases between them. This CDR3 is CSVEDSTYEQYF. The DNA of the CDR3 is TGCAGCGTTGAGGACAGCACCTACGAGCAGTACTTC.

This sequence joins TRBV24-1 and TRBJ2-5, with TRBD2 identical over 9 bases. Germline V gives CDR1 KGHDR, CDR2 SFDVKD. CDR3 length: 16 residues. Trimming took 4 bases from V and 5 from J; bases not matched to a gene: 10. Here the CDR3 DNA reads TGTGCCACCAGTGAAACGACTAGCGGCCGCCGGGAGACCCAGTACTTC. This translates into CATSETTSGRRETQYF.

The chain uses TRBV27 and TRBJ1-2; D call uncertain. Germline V gene data show CDR1 as MNHEY and CDR2 as SMNVEV (reference sequence). V lost 4 bases and J lost 1, with 13 bases in between. CDR3 size: 15 residues. The CDR3 protein is CASSSHGDLNYGYTF. The CDR3 DNA is TGTGCCAGCAGTTCCCACGGGGATCTTAACTATGGCTACACCTTC.

The chain recombines TRBV28 with TRBJ2-2; D possibly corresponds to TRBD2 (7 bases). Trimming left V 6 bases short and J 0 bases short, with 14 bases between. Germline CDR1 is MDHEN and CDR2 is SYDVKM. The CDR3 is 16 residues long. Here the CDR3 DNA reads TGTGCCAGCAGCCTGAGGGGGAGGGCGAACACCGGGGAGCTGTTTTTT. As protein: CASSLRGRANTGELFF. Using reference TRBV28 and TRBJ2-2 for the parts outside the CDR3, the full variable domain is DVKVTQSSRYLVKRTGEKVFLECVQDMDHENMFWYRQDPGLGLRLIYFSYDVKMKEKGDIPEGYSVSREKKERFSLILESASTNQTSMYLCASSLRGRANTGELFFGEGSRLTVL.

This clone was recorded a few times. The gene calls are TRBV28 and TRBJ1-2; 12 bases agree with TRBD1. The V gene's germline CDR1 is MDHEN and CDR2 SYDVKM. V was pared by 2 bases and J by 2 bases, with 3 bases of the junction left unmatched. This CDR3 comprises 16 residues. The CDR3 DNA sequence: TGTGCCAGCAGTTTAGCGGGGACAGGGGGCAACTATGGCTACACCTTC. It yields the protein CASSLAGTGGNYGYTF.

This clone occurred once. The chain combines TRBV5-1 with TRBJ1-2; a weak D match, TRBD1 (6 bases). Germline CDR1 reads SGHRS; CDR2 reads YFSETQ. The CDR3 is 13 residues long. The V end was cut by 1 base, the J end by 7 bases, with 11 bases between. The CDR3 spells CASSLTTGFGYTF. CDR3 nucleotide sequence: TGCGCCAGCAGCTTGACGACAGGTTTTGGCTACACCTTC.

This clone was seen a few times. This chain links TRBV29-1 with TRBJ1-1; D may be TRBD1 (5 bases). CDR1 is SQVTM and CDR2 is ANQGSEA in the germline V gene. V lost 4 bases to trimming and J lost 3 bases, with 15 bases between them. There are 14 residues in the CDR3. The chain's CDR3 is CSVANDLGHTEAFF. As DNA, the CDR3 is TGCAGCGTTGCGAACGACTTGGGGCACACTGAAGCTTTCTTT. Full variable domain (outside the CDR3, taken from reference TRBV29-1 and TRBJ1-1): SAVISQKPSRDICQRGTSLTIQCQVDSQVTMMFWYRQQPGQSLTLIATANQGSEATYESGFVIDKFPISRPNLTFSTLTVSNMSPEDSSIYLCSVANDLGHTEAFFGQGTRLTVV.

The chain uses TRBV6-6 and TRBJ1-2; D is possibly TRBD1 (5 bases). In germline, CDR1 is MNHNY, CDR2 SVGAGI (reference sequence). With 3 bases removed from V and 5 bases from J, the gap between germline ends came to 10 bases. The CDR3 covers 13 residues. CDR3 bases: TGTGCCAGCAGTTATCAGGGCGGTTATGGCTACACCTTC. Amino acid sequence: CASSYQGGYGYTF.

The chain combines TRBV6-5 with TRBJ1-2, with D tentatively TRBD1 (6 bases). V lost 2 bases, J lost 8 bases, and 15 bases lay in between. Germline V gene data show CDR1 as MNHEY and CDR2 as SVGAGI. This CDR3 is built from 14 residues. The CDR3 DNA is TGTGCCAGCAGTTACAATCTCAGGGGTAGAGGCTACACCTTC. Its protein is CASSYNLRGRGYTF.

The V gene is TRBV4-3, the J gene TRBJ1-6; 7 bases are shared with TRBD1. This CDR3 has 15 residues. V shed 0 bases and J 5 bases; nucleotides not matched to a gene: 1. Germline V lookup: CDR1 LGHNA, CDR2 YSLEER. For the CDR3, the DNA is TGCGCCAGCAGCCAAGATGGGACAGATAATTCACCCCTCCACTTT. The encoded protein is CASSQDGTDNSPLHF.

About this clone itself: At the DNA level, this CDR3 is encoded by other sequences in the same sample as well. The chain is built from TRBV4-3 and TRBJ2-2; TRBD2 might be the D (5 bases). Deletions cut 0 bases from V and 2 bases from J, with 7 bases between. Per the germline V gene, CDR1 is LGHNA and CDR2 is YSLEER. The CDR3 loop spans 15 amino acids. The CDR3 DNA reads TGCGCCAGCAGCCAAGAATCGGGAAACACCGGGGAGCTGTTTTTT. Encoded protein: CASSQESGNTGELFF.

V gene TRBV7-9 combines with J gene TRBJ2-3; the match to TRBD2 covers 14 bases. Losses at the gene ends were 3 bases for V and 5 bases for J; bases not matched to a gene: 7. The V gene's germline CDR1 is SEHNR and CDR2 FQNEAQ (reference sequence). The CDR3 consists of 17 residues. The CDR3 region has the DNA TGTGCCAGCAGCTTGGGGACTAGCGGGGGCCCGCTAGATACGCAGTATTTT. Its translation is CASSLGTSGGPLDTQYF.

The chain has TRBV29-1 and TRBJ1-2; D perhaps matches TRBD1 (6 bases). Trimming cost V 7 bases and J 2 bases, with 17 bases left between them. The CDR3 runs 14 residues. CDR1 and CDR2 from the germline V gene are SQVTM and ANQGSEA. CDR3 sequence reads: CSGGQGRNNYGYTF. The CDR3 DNA is TGCAGCGGTGGTCAGGGGCGCAACAACTATGGCTACACCTTC.

Here the CDR3 DNA reads TGTGCCAGCAGCTTCCCGGGACAACCAGCTTTCTTT. As protein: CASSFPGQPAFF. The V gene is TRBV7-3, the J gene TRBJ1-1; possible D gene TRBD1, 6 bases. This CDR3 is 12 amino acids long. CDR1 and CDR2 from the germline V gene are SGHTA and FQGTGA. Trimming pared 3 bases from V and 10 bases from J, leaving 12 bases between.

The chain carries TRBV27 and TRBJ2-3; the D is unclear. V lost 4 bases and J 5 bases, leaving 7 bases between the germline ends. The length of the CDR3 is 12 residues. Per the germline V gene, CDR1 is MNHEY and CDR2 is SMNVEV (reference sequence). CDR3 protein: CASSYRQDTQYF. Written as DNA, the CDR3 is TGTGCCAGCAGTTACCGACAAGATACGCAGTATTTT.

V and J are TRBV4-1 and TRBJ2-1; no reliable D call. V lost 6 bases and J 4 bases, leaving 13 bases between the germline ends. The CDR3 has 14 amino acids. Germline V gene data show CDR1 as MGHRA and CDR2 as YSYEKL. Written as DNA, the CDR3 is TGCGCCAGCAGACCCGCCGAAACATACAATGAGCAGTTCTTC. It encodes CASRPAETYNEQFF.

V and J are TRBV5-1 and TRBJ2-5, with 10 bases lining up with TRBD1. The CDR3 is 16 amino acids. V gave up 6 bases and J gave up 4 bases; unmatched junction bases: 12. Germline loops: CDR1 SGHRS, CDR2 YFSETQ. CDR3 protein: CASTFSGTGERETQYF. The CDR3 DNA reads TGCGCCAGCACCTTTTCCGGGACAGGGGAAAGAGAGACCCAGTACTTC.

This clone was observed a handful of times. The CDR3 protein is CASRQGLTQYF. CDR3 sequence (DNA): TGTGCCAGTAGGCAGGGGTTGACCCAGTACTTC. The rearrangement uses TRBV19 and TRBJ2-5, with a possible D match to TRBD1 (6 bases). The CDR3 runs to 11 residues. The germline CDR1 and CDR2 sequences are LNHDA and SQIVND (reference sequence). V was shortened by 6 bases and J by 7 bases, with 9 bases between the two germline ends.

This sequence joins TRBV6-2 or TRBV6-3 and TRBJ2-3, with 9 bases identical to TRBD2. With V trimmed by 2 bases and J by 3 bases, 9 bases remained unmatched. The CDR3 has 17 amino acids. The germline CDR1 and CDR2 sequences are MNHEY and SVGEGT. The CDR3 reads CASSYGAGGPVTDTQYF. DNA of the CDR3: TGTGCCAGCAGTTACGGGGCGGGAGGGCCAGTTACAGATACGCAGTATTTT.

The chain joins TRBV11-2 to TRBJ2-7, with 8 bases fitting TRBD1. J lost 3 bases, V lost 2 bases, and 6 bases had no gene match. The germline gives CDR1 SGHAT, CDR2 FQNNGV. This CDR3 has 15 amino acids. In DNA form, the CDR3 reads TGTGCCAGCAGCTTACAGCCAGGGGGCAACTACGAGCAGTACTTC. Its protein product is CASSLQPGGNYEQYF. The whole variable domain, filled in from reference TRBV11-2 and TRBJ2-7, reads EAGVAQSPRYKIIEKRQSVAFWCNPISGHATLYWYQQILGQGPKLLIQFQNNGVVDDSQLPKDRFSAERLKGVDSTLKIQPAKLEDSAVYLCASSLQPGGNYEQYFGPGTRLTVT.

The gene calls are TRBV5-4 and TRBJ2-3, with 11 bases lining up with TRBD2. This CDR3 has 16 residues. J lost 3 bases, V lost 4 bases, and 7 bases had no gene match. Germline CDR1 SGHNT, CDR2 YYREEE (reference sequence). CDR3 loop: CASSPGGLAGTDTQYF. In DNA form, the CDR3 reads TGTGCCAGCAGCCCGGGAGGACTAGCGGGTACAGATACGCAGTATTTT.

The table lists this clone with a count of one. The chain uses TRBV6-5 and TRBJ1-2, with 7 bases that match TRBD1. Germline V CDR1 and CDR2: MNHEY, SVGAGI. V was clipped by 4 bases and J by 3 bases; unmatched bases: 11. The CDR3 is 16 amino acids. CDR3 bases: TGTGCCAGCAGTTTCACCGTCCTGACAGGGTACTATGGCTACACCTTC. It yields the protein CASSFTVLTGYYGYTF.

This clone was counted between two and nine times. This sequence joins TRBV30 and TRBJ1-5; weak D call: TRBD1 (5 bases). V dropped 0 bases and J dropped 4 bases, with 7 bases sitting between them. CDR3 length: 13 residues. Germline V CDR1 and CDR2: GTSNPN, SVGIG (reference sequence). The CDR3 nucleotides read TGTGCCTGGAGTGTCGCAGGGAATCAGCCCCAGCATTTT. Its protein product is CAWSVAGNQPQHF. Full variable domain (outside the CDR3, taken from reference TRBV30 and TRBJ1-5): SQTIHQWPATLVQPVGSPLSLECTVEGTSNPNLYWYRQAAGRGLQLLFYSVGIGQISSEVPQNLSASRPQDRQFILSSKKLLLSDSGFYLCAWSVAGNQPQHFGDGTRLSIL.

V and J are TRBV7-8 and TRBJ1-2, with 8 bases lining up with TRBD1. Looked up from germline, CDR1 is SGHVS and CDR2 is FQNEAQ. V was pared by 1 base and J by 2 bases, with 6 bases of the junction left unmatched. This CDR3 has 16 amino acids. CDR3 loop: CASSLVLQGANYGYTF. The CDR3 DNA reads as TGTGCCAGCAGCTTAGTATTGCAGGGGGCGAACTATGGCTACACCTTC.

The chain carries TRBV2 and TRBJ1-1; D remains unclear. The CDR3 is 11 amino acids. Trimming took 7 bases from V and 4 from J, leaving 7 bases between them. Germline-derived CDR1 and CDR2 are SNHLY and FYNNEI. The chain's CDR3 is CASNSITEAFF. The CDR3 region has the DNA TGTGCCAGCAATTCAATCACTGAAGCTTTCTTT.